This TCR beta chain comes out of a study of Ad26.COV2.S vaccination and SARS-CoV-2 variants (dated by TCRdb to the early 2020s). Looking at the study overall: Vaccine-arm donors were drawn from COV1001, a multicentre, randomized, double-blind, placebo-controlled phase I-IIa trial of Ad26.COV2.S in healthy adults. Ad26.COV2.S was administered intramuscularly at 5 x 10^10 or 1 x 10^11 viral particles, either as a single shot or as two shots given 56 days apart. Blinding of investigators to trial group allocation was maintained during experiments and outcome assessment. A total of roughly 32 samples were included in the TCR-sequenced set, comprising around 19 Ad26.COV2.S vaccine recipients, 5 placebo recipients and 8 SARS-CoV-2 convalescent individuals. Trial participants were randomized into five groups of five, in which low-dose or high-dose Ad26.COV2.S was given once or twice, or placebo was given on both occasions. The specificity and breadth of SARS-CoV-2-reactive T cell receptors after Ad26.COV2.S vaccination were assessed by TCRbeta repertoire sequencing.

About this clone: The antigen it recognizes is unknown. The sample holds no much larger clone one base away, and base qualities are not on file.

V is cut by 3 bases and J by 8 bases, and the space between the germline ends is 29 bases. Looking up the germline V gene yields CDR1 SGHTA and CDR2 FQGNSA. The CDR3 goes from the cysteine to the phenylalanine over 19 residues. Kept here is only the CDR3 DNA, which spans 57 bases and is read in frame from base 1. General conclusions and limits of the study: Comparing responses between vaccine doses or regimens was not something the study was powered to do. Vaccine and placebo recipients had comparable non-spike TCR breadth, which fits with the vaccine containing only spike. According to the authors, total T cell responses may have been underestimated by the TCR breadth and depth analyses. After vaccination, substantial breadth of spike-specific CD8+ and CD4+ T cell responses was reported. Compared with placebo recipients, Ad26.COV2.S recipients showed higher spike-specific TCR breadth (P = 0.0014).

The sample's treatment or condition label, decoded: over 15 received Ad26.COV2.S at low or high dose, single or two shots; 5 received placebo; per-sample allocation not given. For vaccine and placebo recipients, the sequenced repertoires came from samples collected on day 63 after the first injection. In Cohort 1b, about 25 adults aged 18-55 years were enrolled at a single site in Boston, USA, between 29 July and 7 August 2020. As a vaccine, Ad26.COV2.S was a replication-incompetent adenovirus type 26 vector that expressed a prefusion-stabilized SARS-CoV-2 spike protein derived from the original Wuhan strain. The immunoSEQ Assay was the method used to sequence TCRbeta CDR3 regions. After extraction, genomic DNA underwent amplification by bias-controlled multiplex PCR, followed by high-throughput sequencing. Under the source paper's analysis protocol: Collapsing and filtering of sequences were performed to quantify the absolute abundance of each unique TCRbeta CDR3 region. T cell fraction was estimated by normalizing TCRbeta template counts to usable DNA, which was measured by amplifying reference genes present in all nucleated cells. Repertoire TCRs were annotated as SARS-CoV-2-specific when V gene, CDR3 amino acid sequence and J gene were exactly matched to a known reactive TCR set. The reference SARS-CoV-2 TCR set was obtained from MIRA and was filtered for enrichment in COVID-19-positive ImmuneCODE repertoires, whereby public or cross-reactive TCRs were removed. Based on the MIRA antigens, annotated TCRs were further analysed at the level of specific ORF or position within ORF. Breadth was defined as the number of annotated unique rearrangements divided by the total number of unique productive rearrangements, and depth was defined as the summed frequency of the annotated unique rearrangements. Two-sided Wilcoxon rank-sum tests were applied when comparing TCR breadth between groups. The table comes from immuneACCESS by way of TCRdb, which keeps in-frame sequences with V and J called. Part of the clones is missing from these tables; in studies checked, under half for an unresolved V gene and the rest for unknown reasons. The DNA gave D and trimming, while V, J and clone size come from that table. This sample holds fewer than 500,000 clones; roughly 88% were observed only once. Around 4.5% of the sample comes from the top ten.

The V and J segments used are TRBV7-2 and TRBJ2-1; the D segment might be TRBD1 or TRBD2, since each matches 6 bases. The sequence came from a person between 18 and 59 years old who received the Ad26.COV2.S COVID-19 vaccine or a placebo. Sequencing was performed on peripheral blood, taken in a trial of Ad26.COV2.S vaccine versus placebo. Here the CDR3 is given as CASSFSLGLGGRLHDEQFF. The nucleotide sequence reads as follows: TGTGCCAGCAGCTTTAGTTTGGGATTGGGGGGCCGCTTACATGATGAGCAGTTCTTC.